This T cell receptor beta chain was sequenced during a study of control samples from healthy donors and cancer patients. Method: immunoSEQ multiplex PCR; TCRdb's copy keeps in-frame clones and lacks some. This sample has tens of thousands of clones, with roughly 86% found just once. The sequenced material came from PBMCs. The sequence came from a man aged 50-60 years with head and neck cancer.

The CDR3 region has the DNA TGTGCCAGCAGCTTACTACTAGCGGGAGGGCCTTCCTTACCTTGGCAGTACTTC. Translating it yields CASSLLLAGGPSLPWQYF. The rearrangement joins TRBV7-2 to TRBJ2-7; 13 nucleotides align to TRBD2. Germline assignment: CDR1 SGHTA and CDR2 FQGNSA. The junction had 16 bases not matched to a gene; V was cut back by 2 bases and J by 9 bases. This CDR3 is built from 18 residues.